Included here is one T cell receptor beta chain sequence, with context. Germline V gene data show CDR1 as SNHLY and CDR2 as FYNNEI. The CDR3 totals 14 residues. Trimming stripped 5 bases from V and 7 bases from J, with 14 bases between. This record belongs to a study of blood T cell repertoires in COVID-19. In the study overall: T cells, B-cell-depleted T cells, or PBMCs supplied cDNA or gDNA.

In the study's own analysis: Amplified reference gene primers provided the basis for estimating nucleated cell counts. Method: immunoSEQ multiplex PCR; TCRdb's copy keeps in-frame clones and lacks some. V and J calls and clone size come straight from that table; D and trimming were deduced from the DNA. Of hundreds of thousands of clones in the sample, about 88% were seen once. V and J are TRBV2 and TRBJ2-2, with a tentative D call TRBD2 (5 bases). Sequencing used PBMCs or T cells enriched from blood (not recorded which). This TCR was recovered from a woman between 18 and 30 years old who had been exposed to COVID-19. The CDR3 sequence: CASSRKLGNGELFF. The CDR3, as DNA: TGTGCCAGCAGTCGTAAACTAGGGAACGGGGAGCTGTTTTTT.